The T cell receptor beta chain described here comes from a study of identical twins. General study points: Twins showed weaker excess sharing in their beta out-of-frame sequences. A partial confounding effect on zero-insertion analyses could come from invariant MAIT and iNKT cells. Models, which agreed with sharing between unrelated individuals, nonetheless underestimated the out-of-frame TCR alpha sharing seen in monozygotic twins.

TCRdb reprocessed the 5' RACE reads via MiXCR and lists one record per CDR3 protein. In the table there are around 200,000 distinct CDR3 sequences, around a tenth of which are singletons. The donor group consisted entirely of healthy Caucasians. This clonotype showed up just a few times. Its antigen is not identified. The CDR3 extends over 15 amino acids. Germline CDR1 reads MNHEY; CDR2 reads SMNVEV (reference sequence). Trimming stripped 4 bases from V and 0 bases from J, with 11 bases between. The clonotype was recovered from a woman aged 18-35 years in good health. The V gene is TRBV27, the J gene TRBJ2-3; D unclear. Sequencing was carried out using memory (CD45RO+) T cells sorted from blood. In DNA form, the CDR3 reads TGTGCCAGCAGTTGGGTTTGGGATAGCACAGATACGCAGTATTTT. This encodes CASSWVWDSTDTQYF.